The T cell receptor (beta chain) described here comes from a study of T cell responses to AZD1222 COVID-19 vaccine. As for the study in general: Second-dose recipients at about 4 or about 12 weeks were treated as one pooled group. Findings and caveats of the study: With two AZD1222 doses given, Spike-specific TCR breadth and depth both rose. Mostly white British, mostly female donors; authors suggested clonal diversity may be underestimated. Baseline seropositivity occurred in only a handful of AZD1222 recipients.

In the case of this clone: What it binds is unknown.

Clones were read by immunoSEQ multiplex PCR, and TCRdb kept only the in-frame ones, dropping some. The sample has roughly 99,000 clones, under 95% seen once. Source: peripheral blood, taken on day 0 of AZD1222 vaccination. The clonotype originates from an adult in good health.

The CDR3 bases are TGTGCCAGCAGCTTGGGAGTCAGTGGGGGAACTAATGAAAAACTGTTTTTT. Its protein product is CASSLGVSGGTNEKLFF. The rearrangement uses TRBV5-4 and TRBJ1-4; D perhaps matches TRBD1 (5 bases). CDR1 and CDR2 (germline): SGHNT, YYREEE (reference sequence). The germline V and J ends were trimmed by 0 bases and 1 base, with 13 bases remaining between them. This CDR3 has 17 amino acids.